This TCR beta chain was captured by sequencing in a study of blood T cell repertoires in COVID-19. Study summary: Some COVID-19 samples were acute and others convalescent; all came from the United States, Italy and Spain. Sample material is recorded as cDNA or gDNA derived from T cells, B-cell-depleted T cells, or PBMCs.

Source study methods: Estimation of nucleated cell counts was performed using reference gene primer amplification. Method: immunoSEQ multiplex PCR; TCRdb's copy keeps in-frame clones and lacks some. V, J and clone size are taken as reported in that table, and D and trimming were inferred from the DNA itself. Here the sample spans tens of thousands of clones, 75% to 90% being singletons. Germline lookup yields CDR1 SGHRS and CDR2 YFSETQ. V lost 4 bases and J lost 4; bases outside the gene matches: 5. The CDR3 has 16 amino acids. The chain joins TRBV5-1 to TRBJ1-6; TRBD1 matches 10 bases. This TCR was recovered from a man aged 60 to 69 with acute or convalescent COVID-19. The specimen was peripheral blood. CDR3 coding DNA: TGCGCCAGCAGCGCGGGGACAGGGGATTATAATTCACCCCTCCACTTT. Translation gives CASSAGTGDYNSPLHF. The complete variable domain, with remaining parts taken from reference TRBV5-1 and TRBJ1-6, reads KAGVTQTPRYLIKTRGQQVTLSCSPISGHRSVSWYQQTPGQGLQFLFEYFSETQRNKGNFPGRFSGRQFSNSRSEMNVSTLELGDSALYLCASSAGTGDYNSPLHFGNGTRLTVT.